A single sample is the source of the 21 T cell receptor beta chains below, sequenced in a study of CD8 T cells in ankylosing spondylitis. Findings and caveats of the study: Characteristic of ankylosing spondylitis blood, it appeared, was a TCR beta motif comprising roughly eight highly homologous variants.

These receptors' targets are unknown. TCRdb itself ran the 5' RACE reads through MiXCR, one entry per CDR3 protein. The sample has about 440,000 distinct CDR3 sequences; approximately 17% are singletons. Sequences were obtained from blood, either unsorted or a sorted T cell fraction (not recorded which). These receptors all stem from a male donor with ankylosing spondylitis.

Here the CDR3 reads CASSKGDNQPQHF. CDR3 DNA sequence: TGTGCCAGCAGCAAAGGGGACAATCAGCCCCAGCATTTT. The chain has TRBV14 and TRBJ1-5, with D possibly TRBD1 on 5 matching bases. CDR3 length: 13 amino acids. The V and J ends lost 5 bases and 3 bases respectively, with 8 bases between them. Germline CDR1 SGHDN, CDR2 FVKESK.

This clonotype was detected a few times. The DNA for the CDR3 is TGCAGTGCTCCTAGCGGGGGGAAAGATACGCAGTATTTT. It specifies CSAPSGGKDTQYF. The chain employs TRBV20-1 and TRBJ2-3, with TRBD2 matching 11 bases. The CDR3 extends over 13 amino acids. Trimming cost V 5 bases and J 5 bases; bases outside gene matches: 3. The germline V gene has CDR1 DFQATT and CDR2 SNEGSKA (reference sequence).

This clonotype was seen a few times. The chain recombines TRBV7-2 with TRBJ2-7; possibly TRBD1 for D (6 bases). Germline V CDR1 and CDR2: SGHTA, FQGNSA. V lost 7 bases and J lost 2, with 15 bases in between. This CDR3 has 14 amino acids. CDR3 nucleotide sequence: TGTGCCAGCACCCCAGGGGCTGGAACCTACGAGCAGTACTTC. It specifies CASTPGAGTYEQYF.

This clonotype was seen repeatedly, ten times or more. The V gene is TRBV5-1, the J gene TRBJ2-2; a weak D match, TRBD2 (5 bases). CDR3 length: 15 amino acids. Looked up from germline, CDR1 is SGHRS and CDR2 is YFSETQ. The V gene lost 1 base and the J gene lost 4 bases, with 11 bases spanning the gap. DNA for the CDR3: TGCGCCAGCAGCTTGAACGTAGCGCTCACCGGGGAGCTGTTTTTT. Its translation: CASSLNVALTGELFF.

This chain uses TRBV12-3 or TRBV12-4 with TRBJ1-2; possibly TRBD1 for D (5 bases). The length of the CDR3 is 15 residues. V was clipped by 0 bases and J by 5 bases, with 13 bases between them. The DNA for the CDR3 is TGTGCCAGCAGTTTAGCGGCGGAACCAGGGTATGGCTACACCTTC. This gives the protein CASSLAAEPGYGYTF.

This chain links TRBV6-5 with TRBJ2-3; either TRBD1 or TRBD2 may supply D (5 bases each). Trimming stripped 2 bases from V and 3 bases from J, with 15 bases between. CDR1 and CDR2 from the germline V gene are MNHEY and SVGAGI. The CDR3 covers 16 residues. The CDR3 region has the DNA TGTGCCAGCAGTTACAGAAGGGACCTAGGTACAGATACGCAGTATTTT. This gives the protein CASSYRRDLGTDTQYF.

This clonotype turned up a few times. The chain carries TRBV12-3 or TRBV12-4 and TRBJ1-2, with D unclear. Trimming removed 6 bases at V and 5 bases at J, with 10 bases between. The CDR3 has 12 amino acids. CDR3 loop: CASRDGGYGYTF. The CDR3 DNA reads TGTGCCAGCAGGGACGGCGGATATGGCTACACCTTC.

Here the CDR3 DNA reads TGTGCCAGCAGTGGACTAGCGGGGGGCCCTAGCTCCTACAATGAGCAGTTCTTC. It specifies CASSGLAGGPSSYNEQFF. This chain joins TRBV6-1 and TRBJ2-1; the match to TRBD2 covers 13 bases. V shed 4 bases and J 0 bases; nucleotides not matched to a gene: 6. The CDR3 contains 18 residues. Germline V gene lookup returns CDR1 MNHNS and CDR2 SASEGT.

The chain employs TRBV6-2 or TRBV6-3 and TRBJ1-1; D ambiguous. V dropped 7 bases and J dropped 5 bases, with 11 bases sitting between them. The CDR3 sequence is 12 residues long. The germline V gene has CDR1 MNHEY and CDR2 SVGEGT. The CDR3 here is CASMEGGTEAFF. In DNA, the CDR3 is TGTGCCAGCATGGAGGGCGGAACTGAAGCTTTCTTT.

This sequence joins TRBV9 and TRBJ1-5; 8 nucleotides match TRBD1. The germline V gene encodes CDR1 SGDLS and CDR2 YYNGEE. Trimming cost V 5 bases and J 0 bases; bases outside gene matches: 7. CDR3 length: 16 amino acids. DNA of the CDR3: TGTGCCAGCAGTGAACCGGGACAGGCTAGCAATCAGCCCCAGCATTTT. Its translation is CASSEPGQASNQPQHF.

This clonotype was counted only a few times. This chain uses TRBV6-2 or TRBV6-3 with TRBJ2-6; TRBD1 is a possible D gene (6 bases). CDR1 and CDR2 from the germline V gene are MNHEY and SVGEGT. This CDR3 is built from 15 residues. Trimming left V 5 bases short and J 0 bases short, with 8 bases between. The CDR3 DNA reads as TGTGCCAGCAGTCGACAGGTCTCTGGGGCCAACGTCCTGACTTTC. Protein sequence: CASSRQVSGANVLTF.

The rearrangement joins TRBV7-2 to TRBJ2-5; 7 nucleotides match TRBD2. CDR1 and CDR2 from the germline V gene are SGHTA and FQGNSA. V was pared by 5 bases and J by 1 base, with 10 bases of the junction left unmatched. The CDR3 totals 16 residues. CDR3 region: CASSLHPGGIQETQYF. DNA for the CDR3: TGTGCCAGCAGCCTACACCCCGGGGGGATCCAAGAGACCCAGTACTTC. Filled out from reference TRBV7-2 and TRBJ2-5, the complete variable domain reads GAGVSQSPSNKVTEKGKDVELRCDPISGHTALYWYRQSLGQGLEFLIYFQGNSAPDKSGLPSDRFSAERTGGSVSTLTIQRTQQEDSAVYLCASSLHPGGIQETQYFGPGTRLLVL.

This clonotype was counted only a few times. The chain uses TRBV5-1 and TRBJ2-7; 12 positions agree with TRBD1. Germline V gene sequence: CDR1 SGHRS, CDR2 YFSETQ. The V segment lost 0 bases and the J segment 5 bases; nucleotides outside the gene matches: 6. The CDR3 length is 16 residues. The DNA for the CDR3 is TGCGCCAGCAGCTTGGGGGGGACAGGGGGCAGGAACGAGCAGTACTTC. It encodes CASSLGGTGGRNEQYF.

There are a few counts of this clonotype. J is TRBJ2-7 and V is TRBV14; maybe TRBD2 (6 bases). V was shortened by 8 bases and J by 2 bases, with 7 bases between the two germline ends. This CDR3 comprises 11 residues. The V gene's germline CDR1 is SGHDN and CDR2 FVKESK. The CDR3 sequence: CASAGTYEQYF. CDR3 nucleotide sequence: TGTGCCAGCGCGGGGACCTACGAGCAGTACTTC. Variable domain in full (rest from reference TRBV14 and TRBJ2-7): EAGVTQFPSHSVIEKGQTVTLRCDPISGHDNLYWYRRVMGKEIKFLLHFVKESKQDESGMPNNRFLAERTGGTYSTLKVQPAELEDSGVYFCASAGTYEQYFGPGTRLTVT.

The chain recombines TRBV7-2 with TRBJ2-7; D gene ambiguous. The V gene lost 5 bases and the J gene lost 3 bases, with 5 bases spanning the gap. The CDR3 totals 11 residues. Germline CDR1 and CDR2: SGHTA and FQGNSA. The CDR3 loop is CASSDHYEQYF. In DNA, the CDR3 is TGTGCCAGCAGCGACCACTACGAGCAGTACTTC.

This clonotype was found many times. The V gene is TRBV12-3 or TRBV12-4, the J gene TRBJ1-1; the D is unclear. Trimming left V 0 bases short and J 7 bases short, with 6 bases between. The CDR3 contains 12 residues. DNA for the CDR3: TGTGCCAGCAGTTTAGCGCGGGGTGAAGCTTTCTTT. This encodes CASSLARGEAFF.

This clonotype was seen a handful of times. The CDR3 reads CASSLSWQGLQQETQYF. CDR3 coding DNA: TGTGCCAGCTCCCTCTCTTGGCAGGGACTACAACAAGAGACCCAGTACTTC. The chain uses TRBV2 and TRBJ2-5; TRBD2 aligns across 7 bases. V was pared by 8 bases and J by 2 bases, with 17 bases of the junction left unmatched. Germline assignment: CDR1 SNHLY and CDR2 FYNNEI. CDR3 length: 17 amino acids.

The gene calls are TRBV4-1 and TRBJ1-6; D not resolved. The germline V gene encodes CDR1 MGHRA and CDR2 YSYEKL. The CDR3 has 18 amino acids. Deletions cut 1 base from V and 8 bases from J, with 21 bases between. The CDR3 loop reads CASSQAEPGRSIDSPLHF. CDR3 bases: TGCGCCAGCAGCCAAGCTGAACCCGGCCGGAGCATAGATTCACCCCTCCACTTT.

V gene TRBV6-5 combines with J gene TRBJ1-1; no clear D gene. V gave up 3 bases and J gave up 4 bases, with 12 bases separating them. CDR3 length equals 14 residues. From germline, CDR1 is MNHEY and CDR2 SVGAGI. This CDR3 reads CASSYGVVGTEAFF. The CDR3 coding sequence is TGTGCCAGCAGTTATGGGGTGGTAGGCACTGAAGCTTTCTTT.

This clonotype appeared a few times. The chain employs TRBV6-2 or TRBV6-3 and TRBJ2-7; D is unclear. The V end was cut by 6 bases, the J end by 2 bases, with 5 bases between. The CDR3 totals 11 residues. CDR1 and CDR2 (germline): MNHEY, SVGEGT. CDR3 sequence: CASSITYEQYF. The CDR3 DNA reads TGTGCCAGCAGCATAACCTACGAGCAGTACTTC.

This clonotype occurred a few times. CDR3 bases: TGTGCCAGCAGTGATCCCCTGAGGCGGGGGGGCGATAAAGATACGCAGTATTTT. Translated, it gives CASSDPLRRGGDKDTQYF. V and J are TRBV12-3 or TRBV12-4 and TRBJ2-3, with 9 bases identical to TRBD2. The V segment lost 5 bases and the J segment 5 bases; nucleotides outside the gene matches: 17. CDR3 length: 18 residues.